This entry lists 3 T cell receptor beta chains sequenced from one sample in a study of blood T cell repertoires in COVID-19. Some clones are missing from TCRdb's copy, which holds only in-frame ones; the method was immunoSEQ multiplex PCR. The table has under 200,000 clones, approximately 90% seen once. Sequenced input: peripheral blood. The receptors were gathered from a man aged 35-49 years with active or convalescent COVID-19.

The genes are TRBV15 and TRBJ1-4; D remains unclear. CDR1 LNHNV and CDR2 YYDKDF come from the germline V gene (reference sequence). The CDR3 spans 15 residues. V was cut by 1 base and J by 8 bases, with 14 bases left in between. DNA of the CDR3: TGTGCCACCAGCAGAGCCCCGAGGGTTGGGGAAAAACTGTTTTTT. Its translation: CATSRAPRVGEKLFF.

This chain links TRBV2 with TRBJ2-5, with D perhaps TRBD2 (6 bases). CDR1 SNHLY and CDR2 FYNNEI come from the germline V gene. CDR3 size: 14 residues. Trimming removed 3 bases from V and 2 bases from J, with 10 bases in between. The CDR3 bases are TGTGCCAGCAGTGACTACCGGGAGCAAGAGACCCAGTACTTC. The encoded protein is CASSDYREQETQYF.

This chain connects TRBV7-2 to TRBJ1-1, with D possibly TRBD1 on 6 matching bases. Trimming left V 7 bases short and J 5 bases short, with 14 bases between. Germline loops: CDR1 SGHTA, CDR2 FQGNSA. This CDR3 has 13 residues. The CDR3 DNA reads TGTGCCAGCACCAGAACAGGGATTACTGAAGCTTTCTTT. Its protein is CASTRTGITEAFF.